The rows below give T cell receptor beta chains drawn from one sample of a study of cytomegalovirus exposure and HLA in healthy donors. Method: immunoSEQ multiplex PCR; TCRdb's copy keeps in-frame clones and lacks some. The sample has 130,000 or so clones, approximately 84% seen once. Material for sequencing was PBMCs. Receptor source: a woman aged 40 to 55 in good health and CMV-seronegative. Both conserved end residues are part of each CDR3. Each record gives: V gene, clone size, D gene, J gene, CDR3 DNA, CDR3 protein. A D gene is named only where the DNA matches it firmly. Clone size is shown for a subset of rows, as once, few, many or a class of expanded clone.

TRBV19	.	.	TRBJ1-5	TGTGCCAGTTCCCCCTCCCCAGGGCTGGGAAATCAGCCCCAGCATTTT	CASSPSPGLGNQPQHF
TRBV11-2	.	.	TRBJ2-1	TGTGCCAGCAGAACACAGGGCCCGAATGAGCAGTTCTTC	CASRTQGPNEQFF
TRBV4-2	.	.	TRBJ1-2	TGTGCCAGCAGCCAACTACAGGGAGGGACTATGGGGGCCTATGGCTACACCTTC	CASSQLQGGTMGAYGYTF
TRBV18	.	.	TRBJ1-5	TGTGCCAGCTCACCCGACCACAGCGGTCAGCAGCCCCAGCATTTT	CASSPDHSGQQPQHF
TRBV9	.	TRBD1	TRBJ2-7	TGTGCCAGCAGCGTAGACCCCACAGGGGGACGGGAGCAGTACTTC	CASSVDPTGGREQYF
TRBV11-2	.	TRBD2	TRBJ2-3	TGTGCCAGCAGCTCCCCAAGGACTAGCGGGAGAGGGTACGCAGATACGCAGTATTTT	CASSSPRTSGRGYADTQYF
TRBV6-1	.	TRBD1	TRBJ2-5	TGTGCCAGCAGTGGAATCGGACAGGGAGCAGAGACCCAGTACTTC	CASSGIGQGAETQYF
TRBV10-3	.	.	TRBJ2-7	TGTGCCATCTCGTTCGGTCTAGCGTACTACGAGCAGTACTTC	CAISFGLAYYEQYF
TRBV5-1	.	.	TRBJ2-7	TGCGCCAGCAGCCCGGGTGGGGCAGATCCCTACGACTACGAGCAGTACTTC	CASSPGGADPYDYEQYF
TRBV4-2	.	.	TRBJ1-2	TGTGCCAGCAGCCAAGATAGTACAGGGAAGGGCTATGGCTACACCTTC	CASSQDSTGKGYGYTF
TRBV7-9	.	.	TRBJ1-2	TGTGCCAGCTGTGGTACAGATCCTAACTATGGCTACACCTTC	CASCGTDPNYGYTF
TRBV25-1	.	.	TRBJ1-4	TGTGCCAGCAGTGAATGGGAGGGTTTAGGGGAAAAACTGTTTTTT	CASSEWEGLGEKLFF
TRBV9	.	.	TRBJ1-2	TGTGCCAGCAGCTCCGGACTGGAACATGGCTACACCTTC	CASSSGLEHGYTF
TRBV5-1	once	TRBD2	TRBJ2-3	TGCGCCAGCAGCTTGAGTACTAGCGGGAGCGATACGCAGTATTTT	CASSLSTSGSDTQYF
TRBV7-6	.	TRBD1	TRBJ2-7	TGTGCCAGCAGCTCCCCCGTACAGGGGGTCTACGAGCAGTACTTC	CASSSPVQGVYEQYF
TRBV21-1	.	.	TRBJ1-2	TGTGCCAGTCTGTCTACCCCGGGTAACTATGGCTACACCTTC	CASLSTPGNYGYTF
TRBV4-3	.	TRBD2	TRBJ2-7	TGCGCCAGCAGCCCCGGACTAGGCCTCTACGAGCAGTACTTC	CASSPGLGLYEQYF
TRBV7-2	.	TRBD1	TRBJ2-1	TGTGCCAGCAGCTCTCCGACAGGGACCGTTGAGCAGTTCTTC	CASSSPTGTVEQFF
TRBV7-9	once	.	TRBJ2-2	TGTGCCAGCAGCCCCCGAGCCGGGGAGCTGTTTTTT	CASSPRAGELFF
TRBV2	.	TRBD1	TRBJ1-2	TGTGCCAGCAGTGAACTCAGGGGGACTGGCTACACCTTC	CASSELRGTGYTF
TRBV6-5	once	TRBD2	TRBJ2-2	TGTGCCAGCAGTTTTAGCGGGAGGGCAGGGACCGGGGAGCTGTTTTTT	CASSFSGRAGTGELFF
TRBV28	few	TRBD1	TRBJ1-5	TGTGCCAGCAGGCAGGGGGTCTATCAGCCCCAGCATTTT	CASRQGVYQPQHF
TRBV27	.	.	TRBJ2-1	TGTGCCAGCAGTGTGACTCCTGAGTCCTACAATGAGCAGTTCTTC	CASSVTPESYNEQFF
TRBV4-3	.	TRBD2	TRBJ2-7	TGCGCCAGCAGCCAAGATTTTGCTGGACTAGCTCAGGGCGAGCAGTACTTC	CASSQDFAGLAQGEQYF
TRBV11-2	.	.	TRBJ2-7	TGTGCCAGCCAAACCGGGGATTCCTACGAGCAGTACTTC	CASQTGDSYEQYF
TRBV7-2	.	.	TRBJ2-7	TGTGCCAGCAGCCCGAACAGGGTGGGCGACGAGCAGTACTTC	CASSPNRVGDEQYF
TRBV4-2	.	.	TRBJ1-4	TGTGCCAGCAGCCACCCCGGGGGGGGGAGTGAAAAACTGTTTTTT	CASSHPGGGSEKLFF
TRBV28	.	TRBD1	TRBJ2-1	TGTGCCAGCAGTTTAGATTCCGGGACAGGGTGGTTCTTC	CASSLDSGTGWFF
TRBV7-2	.	.	TRBJ2-3	TGTGCCAGCAGCTTATCCCGTAGCACAGATACGCAGTATTTT	CASSLSRSTDTQYF
TRBV11-1	.	.	TRBJ2-7	TGTGCCAGCAGCTTAGGCGGCACCTACGAGCAGTACTTC	CASSLGGTYEQYF
TRBV7-2	.	TRBD2	TRBJ2-4	TGTGCCAGCAGCTTACGACTAGCGGGAAGAGACATTCAGTACTTC	CASSLRLAGRDIQYF
TRBV13	.	TRBD2	TRBJ2-7	TGTGCCAGCAGCTTAGCTAGCGGGAGTGTGGAGCAGTACTTC	CASSLASGSVEQYF
TRBV28	.	.	TRBJ2-1	TGTGCCAGCAGGACTACCTCCTACAATGAGCAGTTCTTC	CASRTTSYNEQFF
TRBV7-8	.	TRBD1	TRBJ2-4	TGTGCCAGCAGCTTGACTGACAGGGGGGACATTCAGTACTTC	CASSLTDRGDIQYF
TRBV6-5	.	TRBD1	TRBJ2-1	TGTGCCAGCAGTCGACAGGGTTCTGAGCAGTTCTTC	CASSRQGSEQFF
TRBV2	.	.	TRBJ1-4	TGTGCCAGCAGTGTTCAGGGCCGTCATGAAAAACTGTTTTTT	CASSVQGRHEKLFF
TRBV11-2	.	TRBD2	TRBJ2-7	TGTGCCAGCAGCTCGACTAGCGGGGGAGCCTACGAGCAGTACTTC	CASSSTSGGAYEQYF
TRBV15	.	TRBD1	TRBJ2-1	TGTGCCACCAGCAGCGGACAGGGGGCCGATGAGCAGTTCTTC	CATSSGQGADEQFF
TRBV9	.	.	TRBJ2-7	TGTGCCAGCAGCGTAGGAGGTGGTACCTACGAGCAGTACTTC	CASSVGGGTYEQYF
TRBV18	.	TRBD1	TRBJ2-5	TGTGCCAGCTCACCGAGAGGATGGACAGGGGTGACGGAGACCCAGTACTTC	CASSPRGWTGVTETQYF
TRBV7-9	.	TRBD1	TRBJ1-1	TGTGCCAGCAGCTCGCAGGGGGCGCACACTGAAGCTTTCTTT	CASSSQGAHTEAFF